Listed below are T cell receptor beta chains from one sample, sequenced in a study of blood T cell repertoires in COVID-19. Measured with immunoSEQ multiplex PCR; TCRdb has only the in-frame clones, and not every one. The sample carries 400,000 or so clones, approximately 86% recorded once. The sequenced material came from PBMCs or T cells enriched from blood (not recorded which). These receptors all come from a woman between 40 and 55 years old with acute COVID-19. Both conserved end residues are part of each CDR3. The order of the fields is CDR3 protein, CDR3 DNA, clone size, D gene, J gene, V gene. The D gene is left open where the match is weak. Some rows mark clone size as missing; the rest say once, few, many or name a class of expanded clone.

CDR3aa: CASSLGGRSVGYEQYF
CDR3nt: TGCGCCAGCAGCTTGGGGGGGAGGTCGGTGGGCTACGAGCAGTACTTC
abundance: -
d_gene: -
j_gene: TRBJ2-7
v_gene: TRBV5-1

CDR3aa: CASSSLPGSSYEQYF
CDR3nt: TGTGCCAGCAGTTCCCTCCCCGGGAGCTCCTACGAGCAGTACTTC
abundance: -
d_gene: -
j_gene: TRBJ2-7
v_gene: TRBV6-5

CDR3aa: CASSPEGRGGSTDTQYF
CDR3nt: TGCGCCAGCAGCCCGGAGGGGCGGGGGGGATCCACAGATACGCAGTATTTT
abundance: -
d_gene: TRBD2
j_gene: TRBJ2-3
v_gene: TRBV5-1

CDR3aa: CASSQGDRGHYEQYF
CDR3nt: TGTGCCAGCAGCCAAGGGGACAGGGGGCACTACGAGCAGTACTTC
abundance: -
d_gene: TRBD1
j_gene: TRBJ2-7
v_gene: TRBV4-2

CDR3aa: CASRAGTGGSGNTIYF
CDR3nt: TGTGCCAGCAGGGCCGGGACAGGGGGCAGTGGAAACACCATATATTTT
abundance: once
d_gene: TRBD1
j_gene: TRBJ1-3
v_gene: TRBV9

CDR3aa: CASSSPGQGVWGYGYTF
CDR3nt: TGTGCCAGCAGCTCTCCGGGACAGGGGGTGTGGGGCTATGGCTACACCTTC
abundance: -
d_gene: TRBD1
j_gene: TRBJ1-2
v_gene: TRBV5-4

CDR3aa: CASSERDSYGYTF
CDR3nt: TGTGCCAGCAGCGAAAGGGACAGCTACGGCTACACCTTC
abundance: -
d_gene: TRBD1
j_gene: TRBJ1-2
v_gene: TRBV9

CDR3aa: CASSFTGWSESNYGYTF
CDR3nt: TGTGCCAGCAGCTTCACAGGGTGGTCCGAATCTAACTATGGCTACACCTTC
abundance: -
d_gene: -
j_gene: TRBJ1-2
v_gene: TRBV13

CDR3aa: CASSQPTGFYEQYF
CDR3nt: TGTGCCAGCTCACAACCGACAGGGTTCTACGAGCAGTACTTC
abundance: -
d_gene: TRBD1
j_gene: TRBJ2-7
v_gene: TRBV18

CDR3aa: CASSSNLGRTRAINGYTF
CDR3nt: TGTGCCAGCAGCTCTAACCTCGGGAGGACACGGGCAATTAATGGCTACACCTTC
abundance: once
d_gene: -
j_gene: TRBJ1-2
v_gene: TRBV7-9

CDR3aa: CSVVGVDYEQYF
CDR3nt: TGCAGCGTTGTAGGGGTGGACTACGAGCAGTACTTC
abundance: -
d_gene: -
j_gene: TRBJ2-7
v_gene: TRBV29-1

CDR3aa: CATSETSSYEQYF
CDR3nt: TGTGCCACCAGTGAGACTTCCTCCTACGAGCAGTACTTC
abundance: -
d_gene: -
j_gene: TRBJ2-7
v_gene: TRBV24-1

CDR3aa: CASSPLAGGYNEQFF
CDR3nt: TGTGCCAGCAGCCCTCTAGCGGGGGGCTACAATGAGCAGTTCTTC
abundance: -
d_gene: TRBD2
j_gene: TRBJ2-1
v_gene: TRBV11-2

CDR3aa: CASSQGSGTGNTIYF
CDR3nt: TGTGCCAGCAGCCAAGGTTCAGGGACTGGAAACACCATATATTTT
abundance: few
d_gene: -
j_gene: TRBJ1-3
v_gene: TRBV3-1/TRBV3-2

CDR3aa: CASSPLSGETQYF
CDR3nt: TGTGCCAGCAGTCCCCTGTCGGGAGAGACCCAGTACTTC
abundance: -
d_gene: -
j_gene: TRBJ2-5
v_gene: TRBV27

CDR3aa: CASSTTGGYYGYTF
CDR3nt: TGTGCCAGCAGCACGACAGGGGGCTACTATGGCTACACCTTC
abundance: -
d_gene: TRBD1
j_gene: TRBJ1-2
v_gene: TRBV2

CDR3aa: CASSAAGSRSTDTQYF
CDR3nt: TGTGCCAGCAGCGCGGCCGGGAGCCGGAGCACAGATACGCAGTATTTT
abundance: -
d_gene: -
j_gene: TRBJ2-3
v_gene: TRBV5-4

CDR3aa: CARSRTSGGAEFTDTQYF
CDR3nt: TGTGCCAGAAGCCGGACTAGCGGGGGGGCCGAGTTCACAGATACGCAGTATTTT
abundance: -
d_gene: TRBD2
j_gene: TRBJ2-3
v_gene: TRBV5-3

CDR3aa: CASSLGGGTGELFF
CDR3nt: TGTGCCAGCAGCTTGGGAGGGGGAACCGGGGAGCTGTTTTTT
abundance: once
d_gene: -
j_gene: TRBJ2-2
v_gene: TRBV5-4

CDR3aa: CSVGTGGAGGELFF
CDR3nt: TGCAGCGTCGGGACAGGGGGCGCGGGCGGGGAGCTGTTTTTT
abundance: -
d_gene: TRBD1
j_gene: TRBJ2-2
v_gene: TRBV29-1

CDR3aa: CASSPILGLESTGELFF
CDR3nt: TGTGCCAGCAGCCCCATCCTCGGACTAGAGAGCACCGGGGAGCTGTTTTTT
abundance: -
d_gene: TRBD2
j_gene: TRBJ2-2
v_gene: TRBV7-9

CDR3aa: CASSFSGQGAVEAFF
CDR3nt: TGTGCCAGCAGCTTCTCGGGACAGGGGGCCGTTGAAGCTTTCTTT
abundance: -
d_gene: TRBD1
j_gene: TRBJ1-1
v_gene: TRBV7-9

CDR3aa: CASSRLTNTGELFF
CDR3nt: TGTGCCAGCAGCCGACTGACTAACACCGGGGAGCTGTTTTTT
abundance: -
d_gene: -
j_gene: TRBJ2-2
v_gene: TRBV6-5

CDR3aa: CASSLDRGASSGANVLTF
CDR3nt: TGTGCCAGCAGCTTAGACAGGGGGGCGAGCTCTGGGGCCAACGTCCTGACTTTC
abundance: -
d_gene: -
j_gene: TRBJ2-6
v_gene: TRBV11-2

CDR3aa: CATSDPVSGGNPTQYF
CDR3nt: TGTGCCACCAGTGATCCGGTTAGCGGGGGGAATCCTACGCAGTATTTT
abundance: -
d_gene: TRBD2
j_gene: TRBJ2-3
v_gene: TRBV24-1

CDR3aa: CASSIIGTGGSGANVLTF
CDR3nt: TGTGCCAGTAGTATCATTGGGACAGGGGGCTCTGGGGCCAACGTCCTGACTTTC
abundance: -
d_gene: TRBD1
j_gene: TRBJ2-6
v_gene: TRBV19

CDR3aa: CASRFVAGGLQEQFF
CDR3nt: TGTGCCAGCCGGTTCGTGGCGGGGGGGCTACAGGAGCAGTTCTTC
abundance: -
d_gene: TRBD2
j_gene: TRBJ2-1
v_gene: TRBV7-2

CDR3aa: CASSLRGNYGYTF
CDR3nt: TGTGCCAGCAGCCTCAGGGGGAACTATGGCTACACCTTC
abundance: -
d_gene: TRBD1
j_gene: TRBJ1-2
v_gene: TRBV5-6

CDR3aa: CASQPTKNTEAFF
CDR3nt: TGTGCCAGCCAACCGACAAAGAACACTGAAGCTTTCTTT
abundance: -
d_gene: -
j_gene: TRBJ1-1
v_gene: TRBV2

CDR3aa: CASSPQGGNYGYTF
CDR3nt: TGTGCCAGCAGCCCCCAAGGGGGTAACTATGGCTACACCTTC
abundance: -
d_gene: -
j_gene: TRBJ1-2
v_gene: TRBV3-1/TRBV3-2

CDR3aa: CASSSVAGNTIYF
CDR3nt: TGTGCCAGCAGCAGCGTAGCGGGAAACACCATATATTTT
abundance: once
d_gene: -
j_gene: TRBJ1-3
v_gene: TRBV9

CDR3aa: CASSSRAGGIYNEQFF
CDR3nt: TGTGCCAGCAGCTCGCGAGCGGGGGGCATTTACAATGAGCAGTTCTTC
abundance: -
d_gene: TRBD2
j_gene: TRBJ2-1
v_gene: TRBV3-1/TRBV3-2

CDR3aa: CASSKEVSRAVKCYTF
CDR3nt: TGTGCCAGCAGCAAAGAAGTCAGCAGGGCGGTCAAATGCTACACCTTC
abundance: -
d_gene: -
j_gene: TRBJ1-2
v_gene: TRBV21-1

CDR3aa: CASSQPPDEQFF
CDR3nt: TGTGCCAGCAGCCAACCCCCGGATGAGCAGTTCTTC
abundance: -
d_gene: -
j_gene: TRBJ2-1
v_gene: TRBV12-3/TRBV12-4

CDR3aa: CASSGSGLCTF
CDR3nt: TGTGCCAGCAGTGGGAGCGGGCTCTGCACCTTC
abundance: -
d_gene: -
j_gene: TRBJ1-2
v_gene: TRBV2

CDR3aa: CASTSPQGRENTEAFF
CDR3nt: TGTGCCAGTACCAGCCCCCAGGGTAGGGAGAACACTGAAGCTTTCTTT
abundance: -
d_gene: -
j_gene: TRBJ1-1
v_gene: TRBV19